The TCR beta chain under discussion was sequenced for a study of blood T cell repertoires in COVID-19. Study at large: The cDNA or gDNA used as material had been derived from T cells, B-cell-depleted T cells, or PBMCs.

Data came from immunoSEQ multiplex PCR; TCRdb stores just in-frame clones and leaves some out. The table lists roughly 170,000 clones, 83% of them singletons. The study recruited people aged about 18 to 95 years across approximately 24 US areas. The TCR comes from a woman in her forties or fifties in a cohort exposed to, infected with or recovered from COVID-19 (not recorded which). Sequenced sample: PBMCs or T cells enriched from blood (not recorded which).

The CDR3 loop is CASSPGRGYGEAFF. The CDR3 nucleotides read TGTGCCAGCAGCCCGGGGAGGGGGTACGGTGAAGCTTTCTTT. J is TRBJ1-1 and V is TRBV7-6; D perhaps matches TRBD1 (6 bases). CDR1 and CDR2 from the germline V gene are SGHVS and FNYEAQ. V shed 5 bases and J shed 7 bases, with 17 bases lying between them. This CDR3 comprises 14 residues.